Included here is one T cell receptor (beta chain) sequence, with context. Its target is unknown. This record comes from a study of T cell responses to AZD1222 COVID-19 vaccine. Study results and caveats: Only after the peak T cell response were repertoires sampled. Variant regions that are unmutated are reportedly the target of nearly half of spike-specific TCRs. Most donors were white British, females outnumbered males, and clonal diversity was possibly underestimated. Regions 160-218 and 743-854 held dominance among vaccine-associated CD4 TCRs, which spanned spike.

Germline V gives CDR1 LGHDT, CDR2 YNNKEL (reference sequence). This CDR3 has 15 residues. The J segment lost 12 bases and the V segment lost 4 bases, leaving 17 bases of the junction unmatched. Method: immunoSEQ multiplex PCR; TCRdb's copy keeps in-frame clones and lacks some. The sample records roughly 130,000 clones, approximately 90% being singletons. The gene calls are TRBV3-1 (or the pseudogene TRBV3-2) and TRBJ2-7; the match to TRBD1 covers 8 bases. Sequences were derived from peripheral blood, sampled on day 0 of AZD1222 vaccination. The TCR comes from an adult in good health. CDR3 amino acids: CASSPFRGPSGSLYF. The CDR3 DNA is TGTGCCAGCAGCCCCTTCAGGGGGCCTTCCGGGAGCTTGTACTTC.